Following are 13 T cell receptor beta chains from one sample sequenced in a study of Graves' ophthalmopathy and Graves' hyperthyroidism. Transcripts of RNA were the source for amplifying TCR beta CDR3 regions. After a first-round RT-PCR with HTBI primers, a second-round multiplex PCR was run. TCRdb analysed the multiplex PCR reads with MiXCR anew, one entry per CDR3 protein. The sample includes over a million distinct CDR3 sequences, about 35% of them seen just once. Source material: peripheral blood or thyroid tissue (not recorded which). The source is an adult man with Graves' hyperthyroidism.

This clonotype came up many times. The rearrangement joins TRBV25-1 to TRBJ2-3; D gene unclear. The CDR3 totals 14 residues. Germline V gene data show CDR1 as MGHDK and CDR2 as SYGVNS. V dropped 1 base and J dropped 2 bases, with 7 bases sitting between them. This CDR3 reads CASSEWAPTDTQYF. DNA of the CDR3: TGTGCCAGCAGTGAATGGGCCCCCACAGATACGCAGTATTTT. Drawing the rest from reference TRBV25-1 and TRBJ2-3, the complete variable domain is EADIYQTPRYLVIGTGKKITLECSQTMGHDKMYWYQQDPGMELHLIHYSYGVNSTEKGDLSSESTVSRIRTEHFPLTLESARPSHTSQYLCASSEWAPTDTQYFGPGTRLTVL.

This clonotype was counted many times. The genes are TRBV29-1 and TRBJ2-2; weak D call: TRBD1 (6 bases). V was trimmed by 4 bases and J by 5 bases, leaving 14 bases between them. The CDR3 spans 14 residues. Germline V gene data show CDR1 as SQVTM and CDR2 as ANQGSEA. The CDR3 coding sequence is TGCAGCGTTGGGGACACCCGTTGGACCGGGGAGCTGTTTTTT. This encodes CSVGDTRWTGELFF.

This clonotype has only a few counts. The chain carries TRBV5-1 and TRBJ1-1; possible D gene TRBD1, 5 bases. CDR3 length: 14 residues. Trimming took off 4 bases at V and 6 bases at J, with 16 bases between the two ends. Per germline, CDR1 SGHRS and CDR2 YFSETQ. The CDR3 loop reads CASSSRVGGSEAFF. CDR3 coding DNA: TGCGCCAGCAGCAGCAGGGTGGGAGGTTCTGAAGCTTTCTTT.

This clonotype is a singleton in its sample. This sequence may be a read error, since a much larger clone differs from it by one base. V is TRBV20-1 and J is TRBJ1-5, with 7 bases fitting TRBD1. CDR3 length equals 14 residues. V trimming: 0 bases; J trimming: 4 bases; junction bases outside the gene matches: 3. The germline gives CDR1 DFQATT, CDR2 SNEGSKA (reference sequence). The CDR3 region is CSARETGKNQPQHF. DNA for the CDR3: TGCAGTGCTAGAGAGACAGGGAAAAATCAGCCCCAGCATTTT.

V gene TRBV19 combines with J gene TRBJ1-5; D gene ambiguous. In germline, CDR1 is LNHDA, CDR2 SQIVND (reference sequence). This CDR3 contains 16 residues. Between the trimmed V and J ends, which lost 5 bases and 11 bases, there was a span of 25 bases. CDR3 amino acids: CASSARGGNSGETQHF. As DNA, the CDR3 is TGTGCCAGTAGTGCACGAGGCGGTAATTCAGGCGAGACCCAGCATTTT.

This clonotype was picked up many times. This sequence joins TRBV7-6 and TRBJ2-5; 7 positions agree with TRBD1. Germline CDR1 and CDR2: SGHVS and FNYEAQ. V lost 5 bases and J lost 5; bases outside the gene matches: 2. The CDR3 covers 12 residues. The CDR3 sequence: CASSATGETQYF. The CDR3 nucleotides read TGTGCCAGCAGCGCGACAGGGGAGACCCAGTACTTC.

A few counts support this clonotype. V is TRBV6-5 and J is TRBJ2-5, with 11 bases fitting TRBD2. The CDR3 totals 15 residues. Germline CDR1 is MNHEY and CDR2 is SVGAGI. Trimming at V came to 6 bases and at J to 5 bases, leaving 8 bases not matched to a gene. CDR3 region: CASRQTSGERETQYF. CDR3 DNA: TGTGCCAGCAGACAGACTAGCGGGGAGCGCGAGACCCAGTACTTC.

This clonotype turned up a few times. The chain employs TRBV5-1 and TRBJ1-1; D possibly corresponds to TRBD1 (5 bases). The germline V gene encodes CDR1 SGHRS and CDR2 YFSETQ. The CDR3 covers 14 residues. V was clipped by 5 bases and J by 8 bases, with 19 bases between them. The CDR3 DNA sequence: TGCGCCAGCAGTGACCCCGGGACGTTCACCGAAGCTTTCTTT. Its translation is CASSDPGTFTEAFF.

On this clonotype: A much larger clone differs from this one at a single base, so this may be a read error. V and J are TRBV7-9 and TRBJ1-4, with a tentative D call TRBD1 (6 bases). From germline, CDR1 is SEHNR and CDR2 FQNEAQ (reference sequence). CDR3 length equals 15 residues. CDR3 in amino acids: CASSKRDNFNEELFF. As DNA, the CDR3 is TGTGCCAGCAGCAAGAGGGACAATTTCAATGAAGAACTGTTTTTT. The variable domain in full, with the rest retrieved from reference TRBV7-9 and TRBJ1-4, is DTGVSQNPRHKITKRGQNVTFRCDPISEHNRLYWYRQTLGQGPEFLTYFQNEAQLEKSRLLSDRFSAERPKGSFSTLEIQRTEQGDSAMYLCASSKRDNFNEELFFGSGTQLSVL.

In DNA form, the CDR3 reads TGTGCCAGCAGCTTTGGGCGTCTTCTCTATGGCTACACCTTC. As protein: CASSFGRLLYGYTF. This sequence joins TRBV7-9 and TRBJ1-2; D gene uncertain. There are 14 residues in the CDR3. Germline values: CDR1 SEHNR, CDR2 FQNEAQ (reference sequence). Trimming cost V 3 bases and J 4 bases, with 12 bases left between them.

In this sample, this clonotype turned up a few times. The rearrangement links TRBV28 to TRBJ1-3; D not resolved. V shed 7 bases and J shed 0 bases, with 10 bases lying between them. This CDR3 region has 14 residues. Germline lookup yields CDR1 MDHEN and CDR2 SYDVKM. In DNA form, the CDR3 reads TGTGCCAGCACCACACCTGGCTCTGGAAACACCATATATTTT. Its protein product is CASTTPGSGNTIYF.

This clonotype appeared many times. The chain couples TRBV7-9 to TRBJ1-4; D is uncertain. Trimming took off 5 bases at V and 1 base at J, with 8 bases between the two ends. Germline V gene sequence: CDR1 SEHNR, CDR2 FQNEAQ (reference sequence). The CDR3 totals 14 residues. The CDR3 loop is CASSPRGTNEKLFF. The CDR3 DNA is TGTGCCAGCAGCCCCCGGGGAACTAATGAAAAACTGTTTTTT.

Note on this clonotype: An end of the junction does not agree with germline; a read error may underlie this. The chain uses TRBV7-8 and TRBJ2-7, with a possible D match to TRBD1 (5 bases). The germline CDR1 and CDR2 sequences are SGHVS and FQNEAQ. The length of the CDR3 is 16 residues. The CDR3 region is CASSAPRRQGTDEQYF. The CDR3 DNA follows: TGCGCCAGCAGTGCCCCTAGGCGGCAGGGAACCGACGAGCAGTACTTC.